This record looks at one T cell receptor beta chain sequence and its context. Its matching antigen is unknown. These data come from a study of OX40 agonist ivuxolimab in advanced cancers. For the study at large: Patients in the trial were receiving intravenous ivuxolimab every 2 weeks, at doses of 0.01 to 10 mg/kg. Subjects had a mean age of 60 years, with a range of roughly 23 to 79; around 84% were male. Study results and limitations: CD8+ T cells averaged more expanded clones than CD4+.

The V gene lost 4 bases and the J gene lost 8 bases, with 21 bases spanning the gap. Germline V gene data show CDR1 as ENHRY and CDR2 as SYGVKD. The CDR3 contains 16 residues. Sequenced by immunoSEQ multiplex PCR; TCRdb stores in-frame clones only, minus some. In the table there are 35,000 to 50,000 clones, around 88% of which are singletons. This clonotype was obtained from an adult with an advanced solid tumor such as melanoma, head and neck, liver or kidney cancer. The sequences come from CD4+ or CD8+ T cells sorted from blood, collected in a trial of the OX40 agonist ivuxolimab. The chain combines TRBV10-3 with TRBJ2-4, with a possible D match to TRBD1 (5 bases). CDR3 DNA: TGTGCCATCAGTGGCTCGACAGAGCGACTCCGCCACATTCAGTACTTC. This translates into CAISGSTERLRHIQYF.